The clone carrying this T cell receptor (beta chain) has at least ten counts. Data came from immunoSEQ multiplex PCR; TCRdb stores just in-frame clones and leaves some out. There are about 64,000 clones in the sample, none observed a single time. The data were obtained in a study of T cell clonality in common variable immunodeficiency. The specimen sequenced was peripheral blood mononuclear cells. The source is a person between 18 and 75 years old in good health.

This CDR3 is CSAHKGQGGYEQYF. The CDR3 bases that were read are TGCAGTGCTCACAAGGGACAGGGTGGCTACGAG. The chain employs TRBV20-1 and TRBJ2-7, with 9 bases aligning to TRBD1. The read ends 3 residues before the CDR3 terminus; that terminus is restored from the germline J gene. Germline CDR1 is DFQATT and CDR2 is SNEGSKA (reference sequence). With V trimmed by 5 bases and J by 3 bases, 8 bases remained unmatched. This CDR3 is 14 amino acids long.